Below are 5 T cell receptor beta chains sequenced from a single sample in a study of OX40 agonist ivuxolimab in advanced cancers. Profiled with immunoSEQ multiplex PCR; TCRdb holds only in-frame clones, not every one. The sample carries approximately 35,000 clones, about 80% recorded once. This material consisted of CD4+ or CD8+ T cells sorted from blood, taken in a trial of the OX40 agonist ivuxolimab. The receptors stem from an adult with an advanced solid tumor such as melanoma, head and neck, liver or kidney cancer.

The rearrangement links TRBV4-1 to TRBJ2-1; D call uncertain. Per germline, CDR1 MGHRA and CDR2 YSYEKL. The V end lost 1 base, the J end lost 6 bases, and 16 bases lay between the germline ends. This CDR3 has 16 amino acids. In DNA, the CDR3 is TGCGCCAGCAGCCAAGGAACGTCCCGATCCCGCAATGAGCAGTTCTTC. Its protein is CASSQGTSRSRNEQFF.

The rearrangement links TRBV5-1 to TRBJ2-2; D gene uncertain. The V gene's germline CDR1 is SGHRS and CDR2 YFSETQ. Trimming pared 0 bases from V and 7 bases from J, leaving 10 bases between. This CDR3 spans 14 amino acids. CDR3 DNA: TGCGCCAGCAGCTTGGTTGGCAGCATCGGGGAGCTGTTTTTT. Residues: CASSLVGSIGELFF. Variable domain in full (rest from reference TRBV5-1 and TRBJ2-2): KAGVTQTPRYLIKTRGQQVTLSCSPISGHRSVSWYQQTPGQGLQFLFEYFSETQRNKGNFPGRFSGRQFSNSRSEMNVSTLELGDSALYLCASSLVGSIGELFFGEGSRLTVL.

The V gene is TRBV27, the J gene TRBJ1-3, with a weak D call TRBD1 (6 bases). Germline V lookup: CDR1 MNHEY, CDR2 SMNVEV (reference sequence). The CDR3 is 13 amino acids. Trimming removed 5 bases at V and 7 bases at J, with 12 bases between. CDR3 protein: CASSLLGGNTIYF. The CDR3 region has the DNA TGTGCCAGCAGTCTCTTAGGGGGGAACACCATATATTTT.

This chain uses TRBV28 with TRBJ2-1; D gene uncertain. CDR3 length equals 12 residues. Germline V gene lookup returns CDR1 MDHEN and CDR2 SYDVKM. Trimming took off 5 bases at V and 9 bases at J, with 11 bases between the two ends. CDR3 sequence (DNA): TGTGCCAGCAGTGAGGTGTTTTCTGAGCAGTTCTTC. Translated: CASSEVFSEQFF. The full variable domain, in which reference TRBV28 and TRBJ2-1 provide the parts outside the CDR3, is DVKVTQSSRYLVKRTGEKVFLECVQDMDHENMFWYRQDPGLGLRLIYFSYDVKMKEKGDIPEGYSVSREKKERFSLILESASTNQTSMYLCASSEVFSEQFFGPGTRLTVL.

The rearrangement uses TRBV7-9 and TRBJ1-2; tentative D call: TRBD1 (6 bases). This CDR3 has 15 residues. V lost 3 bases and J lost 4, with 15 bases in between. The germline gives CDR1 SEHNR, CDR2 FQNEAQ (reference sequence). CDR3 sequence: CASSFSGQTRYGYTF. CDR3 DNA: TGTGCCAGCAGCTTTAGCGGACAGACTCGCTATGGCTACACCTTC.